This T cell receptor (beta chain) was documented in a study of early T cells in non-severe SARS-CoV-2 infection. The overall study: Sequencing used unsorted whole-blood bulk RNA, so chains lack pairing. Study results and caveats: The study's VDJdb matching favored anti-spike CD8 responses and missed private and CD4 specificities.

Attachment of unique molecular identifiers to individual cDNA molecules was performed. TCRdb recomputed calls from the 5' RACE reads with MiXCR, one row per CDR3 protein. The sample has 68,000 or so distinct CDR3 sequences, 10% to 15% seen once. About this clonotype itself: What it binds is unknown.

The ends lost 6 bases at V and 10 bases at J; junction bases unmatched: 11. This CDR3 is built from 14 residues. Germline V lookup: CDR1 SQVTM, CDR2 ANQGSEA. The TCR sequence derives from an adult who was a healthcare worker with PCR-confirmed SARS-CoV-2 infection or an uninfected control (not recorded which). The specimen was whole blood. The chain has TRBV29-1 and TRBJ2-3; the match to TRBD2 covers 12 bases. For the CDR3, the DNA is TGCAGCGTACAGACTAGCGGGGGACCGTCGGCGCAGTATTTT. Its translation is CSVQTSGGPSAQYF.